This T cell receptor (beta chain) was captured in a study of cytomegalovirus exposure and HLA in healthy donors. In the study overall: Of more than 350 genotyped donors, about 80% clustered with self-reported Caucasian donors. Findings and caveats of the study: The study designated some 180 TCR beta chains cytomegalovirus-associated.

Germline V gene data show CDR1 as MDHEN and CDR2 as SYDVKM. Trimming left V 3 bases short and J 3 bases short, with 14 bases between. This CDR3 has 15 residues. This clone was counted between two and nine times. The antigen remains unidentified. Primers for the PCR totalled 60 Vbeta and 13 Jbeta. The data were produced by immunoSEQ multiplex PCR, yet TCRdb's version contains in-frame clones alone and is incomplete. The sample records around 72,000 clones, approximately 70% being singletons. Material: PBMCs. The rearrangement links TRBV28 to TRBJ2-5, with D perhaps TRBD2 (6 bases). The clonotype was recovered from a man aged 40-55 years in good health and CMV-seropositive. CDR3 amino acids: CASSLGGGREETQYF. The CDR3 region has the DNA TGTGCCAGCAGTTTGGGAGGAGGGAGAGAAGAGACCCAGTACTTC. The full variable domain, rest sourced from reference TRBV28 and TRBJ2-5, is DVKVTQSSRYLVKRTGEKVFLECVQDMDHENMFWYRQDPGLGLRLIYFSYDVKMKEKGDIPEGYSVSREKKERFSLILESASTNQTSMYLCASSLGGGREETQYFGPGTRLLVL.